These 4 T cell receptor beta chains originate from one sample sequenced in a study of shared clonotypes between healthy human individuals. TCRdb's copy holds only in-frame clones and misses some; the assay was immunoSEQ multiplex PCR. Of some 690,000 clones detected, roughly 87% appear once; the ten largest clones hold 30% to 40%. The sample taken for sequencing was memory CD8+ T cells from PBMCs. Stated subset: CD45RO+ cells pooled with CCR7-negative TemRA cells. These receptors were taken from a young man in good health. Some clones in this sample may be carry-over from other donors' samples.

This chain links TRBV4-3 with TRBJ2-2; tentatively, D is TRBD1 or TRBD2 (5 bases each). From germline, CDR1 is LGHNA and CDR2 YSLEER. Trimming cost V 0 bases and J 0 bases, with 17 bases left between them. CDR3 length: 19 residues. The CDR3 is CASSQDEGWMTPNTGELFF. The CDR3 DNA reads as TGCGCCAGCAGCCAAGATGAGGGGTGGATGACCCCGAACACCGGGGAGCTGTTTTTT.

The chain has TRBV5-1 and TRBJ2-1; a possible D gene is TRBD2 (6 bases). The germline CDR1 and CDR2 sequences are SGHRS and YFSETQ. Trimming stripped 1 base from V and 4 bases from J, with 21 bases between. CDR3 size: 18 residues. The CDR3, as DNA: TGCGCCAGCAGCTTGAGGCAGGTCGTAGCGGAAGCATACAATGAGCAGTTCTTC. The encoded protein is CASSLRQVVAEAYNEQFF.

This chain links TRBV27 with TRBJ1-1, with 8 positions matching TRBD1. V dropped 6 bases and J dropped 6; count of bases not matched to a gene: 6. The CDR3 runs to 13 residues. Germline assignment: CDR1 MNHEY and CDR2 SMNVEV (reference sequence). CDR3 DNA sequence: TGTGCCAGCAGGGACGGACAGGGACCTGAAGCTTTCTTT. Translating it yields CASRDGQGPEAFF.

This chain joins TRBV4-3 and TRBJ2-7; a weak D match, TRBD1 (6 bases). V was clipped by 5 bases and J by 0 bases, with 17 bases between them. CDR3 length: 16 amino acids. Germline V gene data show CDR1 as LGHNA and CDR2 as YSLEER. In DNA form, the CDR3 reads TGCGCCAGCAGCGAGGGACAAGGGCTTAGCTCCTACGAGCAGTACTTC. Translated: CASSEGQGLSSYEQYF.